This TCR beta chain was profiled in a study of blood T cell repertoires in COVID-19. Study-level background: In each case, the material was cDNA or gDNA derived from T cells, B-cell-depleted T cells, or PBMCs.

V shed 5 bases, J shed 1 base, and the junction held 5 bases outside the gene matches. Looked up from germline, CDR1 is SNHLY and CDR2 is FYNNEI. This CDR3 is built from 17 residues. Sequencing was performed with immunoSEQ multiplex PCR; in TCRdb, only in-frame clones are kept and a portion is missing. The sample yields 90,000 to 100,000 clones, 89% seen once. Sample: peripheral blood. This TCR was sampled from a man between 45 and 60 years old with COVID-19, enrolled during active disease. V usage is TRBV2 and J usage is TRBJ2-5, with 15 bases matching TRBD2. Written as DNA, the CDR3 is TGTGCCAGCAGTCCTCCGGGACTAGCGGGGGGCCAAGAGACCCAGTACTTC. Protein: CASSPPGLAGGQETQYF.